Listed below are T cell receptor beta chains from one sample, sequenced in a study of T cells expressing NK-cell markers. TCRdb derives one entry per CDR3 protein from the 5' RACE reads, leaving out DNA. Its table lists 550,000 to 600,000 distinct CDR3 sequences. The sequencing sample was made of blood T cells: a sorted CD56 or NKG2C T cell subset, CD4+ or CD8+ T cells, or bulk PBMC T cells (not recorded which). The receptors stem from a man aged 18 to 29 in good health. CDR3s include the opening cysteine and the closing phenylalanine or tryptophan.

J gene: TRBJ2-2; V gene: TRBV5-1; CDR3 protein: CASGGARELFF
J gene: TRBJ2-1; V gene: TRBV12-3/TRBV12-4; CDR3 protein: CASSLWPGGASENEQFF
J gene: TRBJ1-1; V gene: TRBV2; CDR3 protein: CASGAGTAIGLIMNTEAFF
J gene: TRBJ2-7; V gene: TRBV6-1; CDR3 protein: CASTLTDLYEQYF
J gene: TRBJ2-3; V gene: TRBV5-1; CDR3 protein: CASSLYNGGFGDTQYF
J gene: TRBJ2-7; V gene: TRBV25-1; CDR3 protein: CASSAKGSPFYEQYF
J gene: TRBJ2-3; V gene: TRBV5-8; CDR3 protein: CASSRGEALDTQYF
J gene: TRBJ1-5; V gene: TRBV6-2/TRBV6-3; CDR3 protein: CASSRPAGTNQPQHF
J gene: TRBJ2-1; V gene: TRBV6-5; CDR3 protein: CASSYGQGIGNEQFF
J gene: TRBJ2-1; V gene: TRBV5-6; CDR3 protein: CASSLALAGVDNEQFF
J gene: TRBJ2-3; V gene: TRBV3-1; CDR3 protein: CASSPGTGWADTQYF
J gene: TRBJ2-3; V gene: TRBV10-3; CDR3 protein: CAISVTSGRLGTDTQYF
J gene: TRBJ2-1; V gene: TRBV27; CDR3 protein: CASTLRLITTSYNEQFF
J gene: TRBJ2-2; V gene: TRBV29-1; CDR3 protein: CSVSWVGRTGELFF
J gene: TRBJ2-7; V gene: TRBV29-1; CDR3 protein: CSVAPGDYEQYF
J gene: TRBJ2-7; V gene: TRBV5-1; CDR3 protein: CASRSGTSYEQYF